The 7 T cell receptor beta chains given below trace back to one sample, sequenced in a study of blood T cell repertoires in COVID-19. The protocol was immunoSEQ multiplex PCR, while the TCRdb copy is restricted to in-frame clones and leaves out a portion. The data show about 260,000 clones, with 85% to 90% seen just once and about 4% held by the top ten. Sequenced sample: peripheral blood. These receptors originate from a man younger than 30 with active or convalescent COVID-19.

The chain couples TRBV20-1 to TRBJ2-7, with D possibly matching TRBD2 (5 bases). This CDR3 region has 11 residues. Germline V gives CDR1 DFQATT, CDR2 SNEGSKA (reference sequence). Deletions cut 4 bases from V and 9 bases from J, with 13 bases between. This CDR3 reads CSAIITGTQYF. The CDR3 nucleotides read TGCAGTGCTATCATTACGGGAACGCAGTACTTC.

The CDR3 nucleotides read TGCAGCGTTGATAGACAGGGGGACTTATACAATGAGCAGTTCTTC. Its protein is CSVDRQGDLYNEQFF. The genes are TRBV29-1 and TRBJ2-1, with 9 bases lining up with TRBD1. Trimming at V came to 3 bases and at J to 4 bases, leaving 7 bases not matched to a gene. CDR1 and CDR2 (germline): SQVTM, ANQGSEA. The CDR3 consists of 15 residues.

In DNA, the CDR3 is TGCAGCGTTGAACAGGGGGAGACCCAGTACTTC. Its translation is CSVEQGETQYF. The chain recombines TRBV29-1 with TRBJ2-5; possible D gene TRBD1, 6 bases. Germline V gene data show CDR1 as SQVTM and CDR2 as ANQGSEA. V was cut by 2 bases and J by 5 bases, with 6 bases left in between. The CDR3 is 11 residues long.

The chain carries TRBV7-3 and TRBJ1-2; the match to TRBD1 covers 8 bases. This CDR3 has 13 residues. V dropped 3 bases and J dropped 6; count of bases not matched to a gene: 3. The germline gives CDR1 SGHTA, CDR2 FQGTGA. For the CDR3, the DNA is TGTGCCAGCAGCTTTTTGACAGGGGATGGCTACACCTTC. This encodes CASSFLTGDGYTF.

The chain combines TRBV11-1 with TRBJ2-2; D not resolved. The CDR3 has 13 amino acids. Trimming removed 4 bases at V and 6 bases at J, with 9 bases between. CDR1 SGHAT and CDR2 FQDESV come from the germline V gene (reference sequence). The CDR3 sequence is CASSSVRAGELFF. The CDR3 nucleotides are TGTGCCAGCAGCTCCGTCCGGGCCGGGGAGCTGTTTTTT.

This clone appeared once. The rearrangement links TRBV7-9 to TRBJ1-2, with D maybe TRBD1 (6 bases). Germline loops: CDR1 SEHNR, CDR2 FQNEAQ (reference sequence). V was clipped by 4 bases and J by 6 bases, with 9 bases between them. The CDR3 totals 12 residues. Here the CDR3 reads CASSWTDHGYTF. DNA of the CDR3: TGTGCCAGCAGCTGGACAGATCATGGCTACACCTTC.

The rearrangement joins TRBV30 to TRBJ1-1; D unclear. Trimming took 2 bases from V and 4 from J, leaving 11 bases between them. CDR1 and CDR2 from the germline V gene are GTSNPN and SVGIG (reference sequence). This CDR3 spans 13 amino acids. The CDR3 coding sequence is TGTGCCTGGAGTCCCGGGGATGGCACTGAAGCTTTCTTT. Amino acid sequence: CAWSPGDGTEAFF.